The following is a T cell receptor beta chain sequence with its context. The antigen remains unidentified. Each CDR3 protein is one row after TCRdb ran MiXCR on the reads. The data show 150,000 to 200,000 distinct CDR3 sequences, 28% seen once. The sample belongs to a study of T cell repertoires in cytomegalovirus infection. Findings and limits, study-wide: Cumulative frequency (of public TCR beta family members) identified carriers of CMV plus the relevant HLA.

The V gene's germline CDR1 is LNHDA and CDR2 SQIVND (reference sequence). J was trimmed by 0 bases and V by 1 base; bases with no gene match: 4. This CDR3 has 16 residues. This sequence originates from a human donor in good health (CMV status not recorded). Some clones in this sample may be carry-over from other donors' samples. The sample consisted of PBMCs. This chain connects TRBV19 to TRBJ1-1, with TRBD1 identical over 8 bases. The DNA of the CDR3 is TGTGCCAGTAGTATAGCCCCGGGACAGGTGAACACTGAAGCTTTCTTT. Its translation: CASSIAPGQVNTEAFF.